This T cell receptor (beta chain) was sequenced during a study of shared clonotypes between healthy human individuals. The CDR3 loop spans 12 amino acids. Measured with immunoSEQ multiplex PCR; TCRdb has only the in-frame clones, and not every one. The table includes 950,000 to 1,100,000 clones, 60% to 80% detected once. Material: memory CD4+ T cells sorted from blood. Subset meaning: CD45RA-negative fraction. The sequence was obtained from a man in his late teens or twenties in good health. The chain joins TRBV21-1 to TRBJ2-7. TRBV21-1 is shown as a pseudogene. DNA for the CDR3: TGTGCCAGCAGCAAAAGGGCCTTAGGGCAGTACTTC. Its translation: CASSKRALGQYF.